This TCR beta chain was identified in a study of blood T cell repertoires in COVID-19 (dated by TCRdb to about 2020). A note on the overall study: Samples covering the acute and convalescent phases of COVID-19 were provided by collaborators in the United States, Italy and Spain. Deeply sampled blood TCRbeta repertoires from subjects exposed to, actively infected with, or recovered from COVID-19 were included in the dataset. Sample metadata almost always included a de-identified subject ID, COVID-19 status, age in years and sex. Where available, HLA class I and class II types were taken from metadata supplied by the sample provider and were not determined by assay-based typing. The prospective study material was composed of cDNA or gDNA derived from T cells, B-cell-depleted T cells, or PBMCs. The repertoires were released in a freely available public database meant as a resource for research on the immune response to SARS-CoV-2. The samples were drawn from two sources: the first 160 participants of the ongoing ImmuneRACE study, and 1,254 subjects contributed by 6 global collaborators.

About this clone itself: Its cognate antigen has yet to be identified. No base quality values were provided; no much bigger clone lies one nucleotide off.

V loses 6 bases at its end and J loses 5 bases; junction bases beyond the gene matches: 9. As encoded in the germline V gene, CDR1 is SGHTA while CDR2 is FQGNSA. Measured from the cysteine to the phenylalanine, the CDR3 is 14 residues long. Solely the CDR3 DNA is kept, with 42 bases framed from the first base. Participants in the prospective study were enrolled through a virtual design, were aged 18 to 89 years, and lived in 20 to 30 United States geographic areas. To assign participants to cohorts, the prospective study relied on clinical history that participants themselves reported in a screening survey and a study questionnaire. Recovered participants in ImmuneRACE Cohort 3 were defined as having two consecutive negative NP/OP PCR tests, clearance from a healthcare professional, or resolution of symptoms. Each participant in the prospective study had whole blood, serum and a nasopharyngeal or oropharyngeal swab collected by mobile phlebotomists. Over an approximately 2-month period, participants in the prospective study had the option of providing additional blood draws and questionnaires. Blood samples from the prospective study were shipped frozen or at room temperature prior to DNA extraction.

The paper as a whole reports these results and caveats: How much clinical and demographic metadata was included differed by source and by participant, and the metadata was provided uncurated.

The immunoSEQ Assay, a bias-controlled multiplex PCR, was used to amplify TCRbeta CDR3 regions from genomic DNA. As for how the authors treated the data: Nucleated cell counts per sample were estimated from amplification of reference gene primers within the assay. Sequence reads were collapsed and filtered to measure the absolute abundance of every unique TCRbeta CDR3 rearrangement. Productive Simpson clonality was computed per sample as the square root of Simpson's diversity index over productive rearrangements. Drawn from immuneACCESS, this table holds only the in-frame rearrangements with V and J called that TCRdb kept. Clones are partly lost; checked studies trace under half to an unresolved V gene and leave the rest unexplained. That table supplies the V and J calls and clone size; D and trimming were determined from the DNA. The sample profile shows under 300,000 clones; 80% to 85% of them were found once. The ten largest account for about 3.4% of the sample.

Material for sequencing was PBMCs or T cells enriched from blood (not recorded which). The chain uses TRBV7-2 and TRBJ2-5, with TRBD1 matching 7 junction bases. This TCR was recovered from a man aged 45 to 65 who had recovered from COVID-19. The CDR3 reads CASSNPTGSETQYF. The DNA sequence follows: TGTGCCAGCAGTAATCCGACAGGGTCCGAGACCCAGTACTTC.